This is a list of T cell receptor beta chains from one sample in a study of blood T cell repertoires in COVID-19. The protocol was immunoSEQ multiplex PCR, while the TCRdb copy is restricted to in-frame clones and leaves out a portion. The data hold 150,000 to 200,000 clones, with around 89% observed a single time. Input material: PBMCs or T cells enriched from blood (not recorded which). The receptors were gathered from a woman between 18 and 29 years old who had recovered from COVID-19. CDR3s include the opening cysteine and the closing phenylalanine or tryptophan. Fields, in order: CDR3 DNA, CDR3 protein, V gene, D gene, J gene, clone size. A D gene is named only where the DNA matches it firmly. Expanded clones get a size class; other rows say once, few or many, or leave the size out.

cdr3_nt: TGTGCCAGCAGCTTGCCCCGGACTAGCGGGAGAAGCGAGCAGTACTTC
cdr3_aa: CASSLPRTSGRSEQYF
v_call: TRBV7-8
d_call: TRBD2
j_call: TRBJ2-7
clone_size: .

cdr3_nt: TGTGCCAGCAGCTCCGGACTAGCAGACTACGAGCAGTACTTC
cdr3_aa: CASSSGLADYEQYF
v_call: TRBV9
d_call: TRBD2
j_call: TRBJ2-7
clone_size: .

cdr3_nt: TGTGCCAGCAGTGATTCCCCAGGAGGTGGCTACAATGAGCAGTTCTTC
cdr3_aa: CASSDSPGGGYNEQFF
v_call: TRBV6-4
d_call: .
j_call: TRBJ2-1
clone_size: .

cdr3_nt: TGTGCCAGCAGTTCGACAGGGGTTAGCTATGGCTACACCTTC
cdr3_aa: CASSSTGVSYGYTF
v_call: TRBV7-9
d_call: TRBD1
j_call: TRBJ1-2
clone_size: .

cdr3_nt: TGTGCCAGCAGTTTAAGATTAGCGGGAGCGACCCAGTACTTC
cdr3_aa: CASSLRLAGATQYF
v_call: TRBV28
d_call: TRBD2
j_call: TRBJ2-5
clone_size: .

cdr3_nt: TGTGCCTGGAGCTTATCCCGAACCAGCTCCTACAATGAGCAGTTCTTC
cdr3_aa: CAWSLSRTSSYNEQFF
v_call: TRBV30
d_call: .
j_call: TRBJ2-1
clone_size: .

cdr3_nt: TGTGCCACCAGCCGGGACAGGTACAATGAGCAGTTCTTC
cdr3_aa: CATSRDRYNEQFF
v_call: TRBV24-1
d_call: TRBD1
j_call: TRBJ2-1
clone_size: few

cdr3_nt: TGCGCCAGCAGCCCTAAGCGGGAGGGCACCGGGGAGCTGTTTTTT
cdr3_aa: CASSPKREGTGELFF
v_call: TRBV5-1
d_call: TRBD2
j_call: TRBJ2-2
clone_size: .

cdr3_nt: TGTGCCAGCAGCTTGGGGGTACAGGGGGGTGTCTATGGCTACACCTTC
cdr3_aa: CASSLGVQGGVYGYTF
v_call: TRBV5-5
d_call: TRBD1
j_call: TRBJ1-2
clone_size: .

cdr3_nt: TGTGCCAGCAGCCTGGGGCAGAACACTGAAGCTTTCTTT
cdr3_aa: CASSLGQNTEAFF
v_call: TRBV28
d_call: .
j_call: TRBJ1-1
clone_size: .

cdr3_nt: TGTGCCAGCATGGTGGGGCAGATAAACACCGGGGAGCTGTTTTTT
cdr3_aa: CASMVGQINTGELFF
v_call: TRBV2
d_call: .
j_call: TRBJ2-2
clone_size: .

cdr3_nt: TGCGCCAGCAGCGAAGACAGCTACACCGGGGAGCTGTTTTTT
cdr3_aa: CASSEDSYTGELFF
v_call: TRBV10-1
d_call: .
j_call: TRBJ2-2
clone_size: once

cdr3_nt: TGTGCCAGCAGCTCGCCTAGCGGGTACCAAGAGACCCAGTACTTC
cdr3_aa: CASSSPSGYQETQYF
v_call: TRBV7-9
d_call: TRBD2
j_call: TRBJ2-5
clone_size: once

cdr3_nt: TGTGCCAGCAGCTTAGGGCTAGCGGTCTCCTACGAGCAGTACTTC
cdr3_aa: CASSLGLAVSYEQYF
v_call: TRBV7-2
d_call: TRBD2
j_call: TRBJ2-7
clone_size: .